Following are 5 T cell receptor beta chains from one sample sequenced in a study of T cell responses to AZD1222 COVID-19 vaccine. Sequenced by immunoSEQ multiplex PCR; TCRdb stores in-frame clones only, minus some. The table has tens of thousands of clones, about three quarters seen once. The material sequenced was peripheral blood, taken on day 0 of AZD1222 vaccination. The receptors were sampled from an adult in good health.

This clone was recorded only once. V usage is TRBV13 and J usage is TRBJ2-1, with no clear D. The CDR3 runs to 11 residues. The germline V gene encodes CDR1 PRHDT and CDR2 FYEKMQ (reference sequence). V gave up 5 bases and J gave up 10 bases, with 9 bases separating them. The CDR3 here is CASSRFREQFF. The DNA for the CDR3 is TGTGCCAGCAGCCGATTCAGAGAGCAGTTCTTC.

This clone was seen once. The rearrangement links TRBV18 to TRBJ1-1, with unresolved D. The V and J ends lost 3 bases and 2 bases respectively, with 13 bases between them. Per germline, CDR1 KGHSH and CDR2 LQKENI. The CDR3 extends over 15 amino acids. Written as DNA, the CDR3 is TGTGCCAGCTCACCCCGGCAGGCAGAAAACACTGAAGCTTTCTTT. Amino acids: CASSPRQAENTEAFF.

The chain carries TRBV4-3 and TRBJ2-1, with 11 bases fitting TRBD2. The V gene end was trimmed by 0 bases and the J gene end by 11 bases; junction bases not matched to a gene: 6. Germline V CDR1 and CDR2: LGHNA, YSLEER. The length of the CDR3 is 15 residues. The CDR3: CASSQERLAGSKQFF. DNA of the CDR3: TGCGCCAGCAGCCAAGAACGACTAGCGGGATCCAAGCAGTTCTTC.

The rearrangement uses TRBV6-8 and TRBJ2-3; 8 bases line up with TRBD1. V lost 5 bases and J lost 6; bases outside the gene matches: 10. This CDR3 is built from 15 residues. Germline values: CDR1 MNHGY, CDR2 SAAAGT. CDR3 in amino acids: CASSVDRAGWDTQYF. The CDR3 region has the DNA TGTGCCAGCAGTGTGGACAGGGCGGGTTGGGATACGCAGTATTTT.

The chain carries TRBV12-5 and TRBJ1-1, with TRBD1 matching 8 bases. V lost 5 bases, J lost 10 bases, and 6 bases stayed unmatched. Germline assignment: CDR1 LGHNT and CDR2 FRNRAP. The CDR3 has 12 residues. The CDR3 DNA follows: TGTGCTAGTGGTCCGACAGGGGTCGGAGCTTTCTTT. This sequence encodes CASGPTGVGAFF.